This T cell receptor (beta chain) was obtained from a study of blood T cell repertoires in COVID-19. Profiled with immunoSEQ multiplex PCR; TCRdb holds only in-frame clones, not every one. This table has about 250,000 clones, 65% to 90% appearing once. From germline, CDR1 is MDHEN and CDR2 SYDVKM. V dropped 6 bases and J dropped 8; count of bases not matched to a gene: 10. This CDR3 spans 16 amino acids. In terms of age and location, participants ranged from roughly 18 to 90 years and lived in about two dozen US areas. The chain couples TRBV28 to TRBJ1-4; 12 nucleotides align to TRBD1. This TCR was recovered from a woman between 50 and 59 years old with acute COVID-19. Sequenced: PBMCs or T cells enriched from blood (not recorded which). CDR3 region: CASRPEGTGGREKLFF. The CDR3 DNA sequence: TGTGCCAGCAGGCCGGAAGGGACAGGGGGCCGGGAAAAACTGTTTTTT.